This T cell receptor beta chain was obtained from a study of cytomegalovirus exposure and HLA in healthy donors (dated by TCRdb to about 2017). As for the study more broadly: In an earlier analysis of some 550 of the donors, approximately 260 Gb of sequence data and 100 million or so unique TCR beta sequences from about 190 million T cells were reported. Class I and class II HLA loci were covered by the typing at four-digit resolution. In an earlier analysis of roughly 600 of the donors, high-throughput TCR beta sequencing was used to judge whether each TCR beta V gene segment behaved as functional or pseudogenic. In a later analysis, previously published TCR beta repertoires from hundreds of donors were re-analyzed and high-resolution HLA genotyping was added so that TCR occurrence patterns could be studied. Roughly 5 DR-DQ haplotypes were handled as single units for association and clustering, since linkage in the cohort was strong. Rather than using new phenotypic data, the later analysis identified candidate immune exposures from TCR beta sequences and from how often those sequences occurred across donors. Roughly 300 gigabases of sequencing data and approximately 91 million unique TCR sequences made up an early release that covered some 640 HLA-typed donors. The study aimed to test whether cataloging public T cell receptors could reveal signatures of past pathogen exposure. Genome-wide SNP genotypes for about 55% of the roughly 670 donors were used in a later genetic analysis, which treated that subset as a discovery cohort. Donor age, sex, ethnicity and CMV serostatus were compiled together with the repertoire data. Besides the first cohort of under 700 subjects, a separate validation cohort made up of over 100 different subjects was used. Among about 410 genotyped donors of the cohort, an average of about 220,000 unique TCR beta nucleotide sequences was sequenced per donor, of which about 18% were non-productive. Typing coverage differed by locus: A, B, C, DRB1 and DQB1 were typed in roughly 620-630 donors, DQA1 in 522, DPA1 in 600 to 610, and DPB1 in around 490. Using immunosequencing, the study profiled T cell repertoires from 550 to 750 subjects and related those repertoires to cytomegalovirus serostatus. High-throughput TCR immunosequencing, statistical association of individual TCRs with disease status, and machine learning were combined to predict cytomegalovirus infection status. The genetic ancestry cluster associated with self-reported Caucasian donors included 81% of the 350 to 500 genotyped donors. Every discovery cohort repertoire had been produced on one sequencing platform. Beyond this particular receptor, the publication reports: Linkage disequilibrium might explain the correlated functional status among segregating V segments, but an unknown experimental factor could not be ruled out. Assigning TCR associations to individual alleles was difficult when HLA alleles, especially DR and DQ, strongly co-occurred. This cohort had only TCR beta chains sequenced, and the lack of alpha or paired-chain data limited which features could be detected. A later analysis found that HLA-associated TCR beta chains were more clonally expanded and had lower generation probabilities than equally common non-associated chains. A group of highly shared sequence variants was considered likely to be a technical artifact of the sequencing pipeline. Because HLA typing was unavailable for some donors at each locus, only the typed subset was used in association tests. It was suggested by the authors that the approach could potentially be generalized to other disease states and immunological phenotypes. In a later analysis, some 18,000 TCR beta sequences were associated with specific HLA alleles at a false discovery rate of 0.05. An earlier analysis of roughly 570 of the donors showed that most TCR beta V segments appeared in productive rearrangements either about 87% or about 30% of the time, which broadly matched IMGT annotations. The study listed 164 TCR beta chains as associated with cytomegalovirus. Some IMGT-functional V segments, including TRBV6-2 and TRBV6-3, could not be distinguished by the 87-base-pair reads and were therefore excluded. Immune exposure information for the cohort was limited to CMV serostatus. While some public TCRs were present in many individuals, most TCR sequences turned up only very rarely across donors. In a later genetic analysis, a missense DCLRE1C variant was associated with V-gene and J-gene trimming of TCR beta chains, and the association was replicated in an independent cohort. In a later analysis, the rate of TCR association differed among HLA loci, with DRB1 alleles having the most associated TCRs and HLA-C alleles having the fewest. The classifier was reported to diagnose cytomegalovirus status with high specificity and sensitivity in both the original and validation cohorts. According to a later genetic analysis, donors in an Asian-associated ancestry cluster had fewer N-insertions in productive TCRs than the approximately 630-donor mean. Because counts were too low, about 18 rarely observed V segments, including chromosome 9 orphons, were left out of the earlier analysis of about 500 of the donors. Sequencing depth was assumed to be roughly uniform across donors in the presence/absence analyses, though that assumption may not hold. In vitro tests confirmed that a few of the cytomegalovirus-associated TCR beta chains recognize cytomegalovirus antigens. A further reported finding was that TCR beta sequences accurately predicted the HLA-A and HLA-B alleles for most subjects in the first cohort. A later analysis found that most CMV-associated TCR beta chains appeared HLA-restricted, with HLA associations seemingly driven largely by CMV exposure. According to a later analysis, parvovirus B19, influenza, CMV and Epstein-Barr virus appeared linked to several top co-occurrence clusters.

Library prep was done by the immunoSEQ multiplex PCR assay. For the multiplex PCR, a mixture combining 60 forward primers for TCR Vbeta segments and 13 reverse primers for TCR Jbeta segments was used. A multiplex PCR assay on genomic DNA amplified the CDR3 region of rearranged TCR beta genes. The Illumina HiSeq System was used to sequence the amplified TCR beta libraries as 87-base-pair reads. The authors' pipeline ran thus. A later analysis counted approximately 84 million unique TCR beta chains across the 670 or so repertoires, and around 12 million of these chains were shared by at least two donors. Raw reads were error-corrected and collapsed into unique sequences with a nearest-neighbor algorithm that merged closely related sequences to remove PCR and sequencing errors. Alignment of CDR3 sequences to IMGT reference sequences was used to assign V, D and J gene segments. For a sequence to be retained, a match of at least six nucleotides was required to both a V gene segment and a J gene segment. A rearrangement counted as productive if the CDR3 had no stop codons and remained in frame with V and J, and every other rearrangement counted as non-productive. CDR3 was defined according to IMGT convention as the region running from the second conserved V-encoded cysteine to the conserved J-encoded phenylalanine. Sequences without an unambiguous match to a single V gene segment were excluded from the earlier analysis of 450 to 750 of the donors. In an earlier analysis of more than 500 of the donors, a V segment was called functional when productive rearrangements were above 56.7%, and segregating when the standard deviation between donors exceeded 5%. A statistical classification framework was developed to diagnose cytomegalovirus status using the catalog of TCR beta chain sequences. In a later analysis, V and J genes were assigned by comparing TCR nucleotide sequences against IMGT/GENE-DB human TR gene sequences. In a later analysis, CDR3 sequences and most-parsimonious VDJ recombination scenarios were assigned using the TCRdist pipeline. In a later analysis, each TCR beta chain was defined by its CDR3 amino acid sequence together with its V-gene family, and reads lacking a unique V-gene family were excluded. To address suspected cross-contamination and a sequencing artifact, a later analysis removed 592 highly shared, low-generation-probability nucleotide sequences. In a later analysis, a clonal expansion index was calculated for each public chain from normalized within-repertoire ranks of inferred template counts. Generation probabilities in a later analysis came from a VDJ recombination model fitted to out-of-frame rearrangements, and those results were checked against IGoR. In a later analysis, TCR-TCR, TCR-HLA and TCR-CMV co-occurrence was scored with hypergeometric tests, and a repertoire-size bias correction was applied to TCR pairs. To estimate false discovery rates, a later analysis permuted the HLA or CMV assignments 20 times. In a later analysis, co-occurring TCRs were grouped with DBSCAN, and TCRdist sequence similarity was added when clustering was performed within HLA-allele-positive subsets. Repertoires with fewer than 30,000 or more than 120,000 public chains were left out of co-occurrence clustering, as were four to six repertoires with anomalous nucleotide sharing. TCRdb limited this immuneACCESS table to in-frame rearrangements with V and J called. A share of clones is missing; checked studies link under half to unresolved V genes, and the rest is unexplained. V and J calls and clone size follow that table, whereas D and trimming were derived from the DNA. The sample has 83,000 or so clones on record, approximately 72% of them singletons. Of the sample, about 9.5% is held by the ten largest clones.

Regarding this clone: Its target antigen remains unknown. No base qualities exist here, and no much larger clone lies one base off it.

The CDR3 numbers 16 residues from cysteine through phenylalanine. Just CDR3 DNA is preserved here, 48 bases in frame from base 1. V was cut back by 3 bases and J by 0 bases, leaving a gap of 15 bases between them. The germline V gene specifies LGHNA as CDR1 and YSLEER as CDR2. The cohort comprised more than 550 healthy bone marrow donors. All cohort members were sampled while nominally healthy, although unrecorded immune exposures were likely present. The donor tested CMV seropositive and was one of the 289 seropositive cohort members. Each donor provided a peripheral blood sample, and peripheral blood mononuclear cells were used for TCR beta sequencing. Genomic DNA extraction from the blood cell samples was performed with the Qiagen DNeasy Blood Extraction Kit.

The sample consisted of PBMCs. This sequence was found in a man younger than 40 in good health and CMV-seropositive. The chain uses TRBV4-3 and TRBJ2-7, with the D gene uncertain. At the DNA level, the sequence is TGCGCCAGCAGCCAGGAGATCCCTCCTAGCTCCTACGAGCAGTACTTC. Translated, it reads CASSQEIPPSSYEQYF.